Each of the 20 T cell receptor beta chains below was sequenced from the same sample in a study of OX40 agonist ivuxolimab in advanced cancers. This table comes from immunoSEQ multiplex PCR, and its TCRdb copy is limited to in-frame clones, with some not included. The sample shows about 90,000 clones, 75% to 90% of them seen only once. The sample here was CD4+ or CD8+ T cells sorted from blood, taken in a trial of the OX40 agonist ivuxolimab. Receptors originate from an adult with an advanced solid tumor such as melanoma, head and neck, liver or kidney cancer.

CDR3 DNA sequence: TGTGCCAGCAGACAGGGGGCGCTGGGCGAGCAGTACGTC. Translated: CASRQGALGEQYV. The genes are TRBV6-1 and TRBJ2-7; 9 bases map to TRBD1. The length of the CDR3 is 13 residues. V gave up 6 bases and J gave up 6 bases; unmatched junction bases: 6. Germline assignment: CDR1 MNHNS and CDR2 SASEGT.

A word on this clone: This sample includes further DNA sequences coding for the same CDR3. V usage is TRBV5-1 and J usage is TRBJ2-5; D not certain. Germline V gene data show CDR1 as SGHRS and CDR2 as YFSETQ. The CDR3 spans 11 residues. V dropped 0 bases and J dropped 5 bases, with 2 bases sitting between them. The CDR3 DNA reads TGCGCCAGCAGCTTGGAGGAGACCCAGTACTTC. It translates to CASSLEETQYF.

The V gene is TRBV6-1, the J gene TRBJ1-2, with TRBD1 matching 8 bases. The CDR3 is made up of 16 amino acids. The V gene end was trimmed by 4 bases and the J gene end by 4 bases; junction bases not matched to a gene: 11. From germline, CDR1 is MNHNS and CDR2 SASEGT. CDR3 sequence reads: CASSALPGQASYGYTF. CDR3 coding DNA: TGTGCCAGCAGTGCCCTACCGGGACAGGCTTCCTATGGCTACACCTTC.

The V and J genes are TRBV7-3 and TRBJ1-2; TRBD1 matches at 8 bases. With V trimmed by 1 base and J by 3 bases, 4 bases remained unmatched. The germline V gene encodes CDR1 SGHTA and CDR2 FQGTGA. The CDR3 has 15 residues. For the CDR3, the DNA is TGTGCCAGCAGCTTAAGGACAGGGTCTCACTATGGCTACACCTTC. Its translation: CASSLRTGSHYGYTF.

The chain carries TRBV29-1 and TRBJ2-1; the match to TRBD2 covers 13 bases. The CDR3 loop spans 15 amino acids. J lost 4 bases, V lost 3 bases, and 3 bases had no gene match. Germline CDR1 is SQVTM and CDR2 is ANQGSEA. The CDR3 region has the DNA TGCAGCGTTGAGGGGACTAGCGGGACATACAATGAGCAGTTCTTC. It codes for CSVEGTSGTYNEQFF.

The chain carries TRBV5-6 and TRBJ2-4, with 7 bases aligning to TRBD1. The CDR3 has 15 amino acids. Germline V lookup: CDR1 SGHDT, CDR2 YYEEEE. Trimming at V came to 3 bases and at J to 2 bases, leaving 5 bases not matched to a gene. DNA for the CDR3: TGTGCCAGCAGCTCGCCGACAGGGACCAAAAACATTCAGTACTTC. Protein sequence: CASSSPTGTKNIQYF.

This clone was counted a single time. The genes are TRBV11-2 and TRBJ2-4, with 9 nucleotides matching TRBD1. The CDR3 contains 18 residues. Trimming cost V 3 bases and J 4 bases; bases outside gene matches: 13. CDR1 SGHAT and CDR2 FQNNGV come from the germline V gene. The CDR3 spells CASSFTPIRDRVKNIQYF. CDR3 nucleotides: TGTGCCAGCAGCTTCACCCCAATCCGGGACAGGGTGAAAAACATTCAGTACTTC. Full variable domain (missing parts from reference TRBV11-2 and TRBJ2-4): EAGVAQSPRYKIIEKRQSVAFWCNPISGHATLYWYQQILGQGPKLLIQFQNNGVVDDSQLPKDRFSAERLKGVDSTLKIQPAKLEDSAVYLCASSFTPIRDRVKNIQYFGAGTRLSVL.

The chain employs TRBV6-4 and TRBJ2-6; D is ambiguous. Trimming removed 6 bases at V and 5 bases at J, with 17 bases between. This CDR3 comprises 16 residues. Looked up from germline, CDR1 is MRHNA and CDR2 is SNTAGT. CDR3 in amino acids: CASRSTASGRANVLTF. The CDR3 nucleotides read TGTGCCAGCAGATCCACAGCCTCTGGTAGGGCCAACGTCCTGACTTTC.

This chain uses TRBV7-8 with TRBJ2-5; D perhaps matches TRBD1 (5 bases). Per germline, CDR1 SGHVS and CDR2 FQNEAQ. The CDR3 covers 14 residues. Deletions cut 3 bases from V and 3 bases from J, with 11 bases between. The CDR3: CASSFRQTKETQYF. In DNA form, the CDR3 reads TGTGCCAGCAGCTTTCGACAGACCAAAGAGACCCAGTACTTC. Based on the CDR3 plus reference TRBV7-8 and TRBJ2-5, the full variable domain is GAGVSQSPRYKVAKRGQDVALRCDPISGHVSLFWYQQALGQGPEFLTYFQNEAQLDKSGLPSDRFFAERPEGSVSTLKIQRTQQEDSAVYLCASSFRQTKETQYFGPGTRLLVL.

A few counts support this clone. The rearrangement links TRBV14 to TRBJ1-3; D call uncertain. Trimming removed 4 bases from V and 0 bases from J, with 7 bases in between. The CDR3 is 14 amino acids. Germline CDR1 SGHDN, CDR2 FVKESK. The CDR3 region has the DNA TGTGCCAGCAGCCCCCAGCGCTCTGGAAACACCATATATTTT. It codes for CASSPQRSGNTIYF. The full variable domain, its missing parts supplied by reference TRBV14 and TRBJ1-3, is EAGVTQFPSHSVIEKGQTVTLRCDPISGHDNLYWYRRVMGKEIKFLLHFVKESKQDESGMPNNRFLAERTGGTYSTLKVQPAELEDSGVYFCASSPQRSGNTIYFGEGSWLTVV.

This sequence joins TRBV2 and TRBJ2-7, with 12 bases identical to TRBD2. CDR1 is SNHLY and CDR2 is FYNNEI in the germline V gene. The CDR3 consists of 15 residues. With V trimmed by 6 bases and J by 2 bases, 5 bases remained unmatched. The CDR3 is CASRPLAGGPYEQYF. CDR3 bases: TGTGCCAGCAGGCCACTAGCGGGAGGTCCCTACGAGCAGTACTTC. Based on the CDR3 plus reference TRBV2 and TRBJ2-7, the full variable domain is EPEVTQTPSHQVTQMGQEVILRCVPISNHLYFYWYRQILGQKVEFLVSFYNNEISEKSEIFDDQFSVERPDGSNFTLKIRSTKLEDSAMYFCASRPLAGGPYEQYFGPGTRLTVT.

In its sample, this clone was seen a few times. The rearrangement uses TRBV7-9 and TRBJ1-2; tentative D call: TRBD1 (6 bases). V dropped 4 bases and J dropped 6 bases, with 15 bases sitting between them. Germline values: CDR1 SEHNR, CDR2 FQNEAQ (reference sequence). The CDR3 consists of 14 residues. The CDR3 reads CASSSSWGGDGYTF. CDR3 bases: TGTGCCAGCAGCTCATCTTGGGGGGGCGATGGCTACACCTTC. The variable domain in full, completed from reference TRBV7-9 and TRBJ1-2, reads DTGVSQNPRHKITKRGQNVTFRCDPISEHNRLYWYRQTLGQGPEFLTYFQNEAQLEKSRLLSDRFSAERPKGSFSTLEIQRTEQGDSAMYLCASSSSWGGDGYTFGSGTRLTVV.

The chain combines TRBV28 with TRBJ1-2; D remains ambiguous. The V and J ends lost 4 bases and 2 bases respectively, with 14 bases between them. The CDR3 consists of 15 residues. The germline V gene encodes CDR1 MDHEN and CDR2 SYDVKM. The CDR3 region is CASSSSGDVNYGYTF. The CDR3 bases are TGTGCCAGCAGTTCCTCTGGGGATGTGAACTATGGCTACACCTTC.

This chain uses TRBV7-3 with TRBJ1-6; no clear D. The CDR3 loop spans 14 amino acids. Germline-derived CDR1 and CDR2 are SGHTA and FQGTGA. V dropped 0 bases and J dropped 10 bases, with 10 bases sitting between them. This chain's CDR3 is CASSLTGFRSPLHF. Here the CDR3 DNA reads TGTGCCAGCAGCTTAACAGGGTTTAGGTCACCCCTCCACTTT.

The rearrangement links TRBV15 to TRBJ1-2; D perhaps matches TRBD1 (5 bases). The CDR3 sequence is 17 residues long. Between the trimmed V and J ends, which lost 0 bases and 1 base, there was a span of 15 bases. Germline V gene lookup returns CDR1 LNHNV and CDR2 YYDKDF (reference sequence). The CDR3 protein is CATSRDLRQSSNYGYTF. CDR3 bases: TGTGCCACCAGCAGAGATCTAAGACAGAGCAGTAACTATGGCTACACCTTC.

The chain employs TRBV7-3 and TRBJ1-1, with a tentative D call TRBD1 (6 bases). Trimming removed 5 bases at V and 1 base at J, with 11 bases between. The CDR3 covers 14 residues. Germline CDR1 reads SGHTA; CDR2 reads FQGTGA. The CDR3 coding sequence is TGTGCCAGCAGCCGGGGGGCACAGAACACTGAAGCTTTCTTT. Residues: CASSRGAQNTEAFF.

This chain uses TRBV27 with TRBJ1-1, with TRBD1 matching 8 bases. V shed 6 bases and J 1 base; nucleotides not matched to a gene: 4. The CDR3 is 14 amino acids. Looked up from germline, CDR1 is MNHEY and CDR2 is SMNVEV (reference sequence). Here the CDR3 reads CASRKDRGNTEAFF. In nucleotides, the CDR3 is TGTGCCAGCAGAAAAGACAGGGGGAACACTGAAGCTTTCTTT.

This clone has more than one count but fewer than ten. The CDR3 spells CASSQGTGTSGYTF. The CDR3 bases are TGCGCCAGCAGCCAAGGGACAGGGACTTCTGGCTACACCTTC. The chain is built from TRBV4-1 and TRBJ1-2; 8 bases are shared with TRBD1. Germline CDR1 MGHRA, CDR2 YSYEKL. This CDR3 is 14 amino acids long. V trimming: 1 base; J trimming: 7 bases; junction bases outside the gene matches: 5.

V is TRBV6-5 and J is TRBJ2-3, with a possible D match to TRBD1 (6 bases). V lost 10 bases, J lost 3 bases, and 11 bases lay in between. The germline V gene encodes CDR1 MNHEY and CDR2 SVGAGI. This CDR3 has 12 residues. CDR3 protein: CATQGTTDTQYF. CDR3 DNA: TGTGCCACCCAGGGGACGACAGATACGCAGTATTTT.

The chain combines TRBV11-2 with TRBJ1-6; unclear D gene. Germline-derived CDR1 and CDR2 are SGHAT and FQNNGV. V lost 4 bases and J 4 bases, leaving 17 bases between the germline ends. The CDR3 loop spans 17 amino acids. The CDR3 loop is CASSSQDSTRYNSPLHF. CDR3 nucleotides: TGTGCCAGCAGCTCACAAGATAGCACACGATATAATTCACCCCTCCACTTT.